This T cell receptor beta chain was documented in a study of neurological immune-mediated disorders. The cDNA came from 5'RACE, which used 10-nucleotide random UMIs. TCRdb recomputed calls from the 5' RACE reads with MiXCR, one row per CDR3 protein. The sample carries 35,000 to 50,000 distinct CDR3 sequences, 2% to 3% recorded once. This clonotype has ten or more counts. Its target is not known. Trimming took 3 bases from V and 6 from J, leaving 11 bases between them. This CDR3 is 12 amino acids long. The V gene's germline CDR1 is DFQATT and CDR2 SNEGSKA (reference sequence). Findings of the study overall: Private repertoires in all groups were suggested by the absence of shared CDR3 amino acid sequences among expanded clones across subjects.

This sequence was found in a man aged 50-59 years with multiple sclerosis. Sequencing input: PBMCs. This sequence joins TRBV20-1 and TRBJ1-2; D might be TRBD1 (6 bases). The CDR3 nucleotides are TGCAGTGCTAGTCAAGGGGGAGATGGCTACACCTTC. It translates to CSASQGGDGYTF.